Presented here are 32 T cell receptor beta chains from one specimen sequenced in a study of beta chain features in type 1 diabetes. Study findings and constraints: Shortening of TCRB CDR3s, moderate but significant, appeared in all four CD4+ subsets of Type 1 diabetes patients.

Expressed TCRB transcripts got sequenced, as all isolated RNA was reverse transcribed. The repertoire was sequenced with immunoSEQ multiplex PCR; TCRdb's copy has only in-frame clones and lacks some. Of about 25,000 clones detected, roughly 70% appear once; the ten largest clones hold 0.95% to 1.3%. These TCRs' antigens remain unknown. Source material: stem cell memory CD4+ T cells from blood. These receptor sequences come from a woman aged 35 to 49 with type 1 diabetes.

The gene calls are TRBV7-7 and TRBJ2-1, with TRBD2 identical over 9 bases. J lost 7 bases, V lost 3 bases, and 7 bases had no gene match. CDR3 size: 15 residues. In germline, CDR1 is SSHAT, CDR2 FNYEAQ (reference sequence). CDR3 residues: CASSLGLAGKNEQFF. CDR3 in DNA: TGTGCCAGCAGCTTGGGTCTAGCGGGAAAGAATGAGCAGTTCTTC.

The chain combines TRBV29-1 with TRBJ2-5; D may be TRBD2 (8 bases). V shed 6 bases and J shed 2 bases, with 22 bases lying between them. Germline assignment: CDR1 SQVTM and CDR2 ANQGSEA. This CDR3 contains 16 residues. The CDR3 DNA is TGCAGCGTCCCCGGGAGGGACAGTCCCCTACAAGAGACCCAGTACTTC. Protein: CSVPGRDSPLQETQYF.

The chain uses TRBV11-2 and TRBJ2-6; D may be TRBD2 (7 bases). Trimming stripped 3 bases from V and 1 base from J, with 16 bases between. CDR3 length: 18 residues. Germline V gene sequence: CDR1 SGHAT, CDR2 FQNNGV. Written as DNA, the CDR3 is TGTGCCAGCAGCTTCTGGGGGGGCCGAAGGTCTGGGGCCAACGTCCTGACTTTC. Translation: CASSFWGGRRSGANVLTF.

The chain is built from TRBV2 and TRBJ2-4; possible D gene TRBD1, 6 bases. Germline V gene data show CDR1 as SNHLY and CDR2 as FYNNEI. V was shortened by 8 bases and J by 8 bases, with 13 bases between the two germline ends. The CDR3 loop spans 12 amino acids. In nucleotides, the CDR3 is TGTGCCAGCCTGCGGGCAGGGGACATTCAGTACTTC. Residues: CASLRAGDIQYF. The full variable domain, its missing parts supplied by reference TRBV2 and TRBJ2-4, is EPEVTQTPSHQVTQMGQEVILRCVPISNHLYFYWYRQILGQKVEFLVSFYNNEISEKSEIFDDQFSVERPDGSNFTLKIRSTKLEDSAMYFCASLRAGDIQYFGAGTRLSVL.

This clone appeared a single time. The rearrangement uses TRBV5-6 and TRBJ2-1; 7 nucleotides align to TRBD1. The CDR3 runs to 16 residues. Germline assignment: CDR1 SGHDT and CDR2 YYEEEE. Unmatched junction bases numbered 13, after V lost 6 bases and J lost 4 bases. Here the CDR3 DNA reads TGTGCCAGCACCACCCACAATTCGGGACAGTACAATGAGCAGTTCTTC. The encoded protein is CASTTHNSGQYNEQFF. Full variable domain (rest looked up from reference TRBV5-6 and TRBJ2-1): DAGVTQSPTHLIKTRGQQVTLRCSPKSGHDTVSWYQQALGQGPQFIFQYYEEEERQRGNFPDRFSGHQFPNYSSELNVNALLLGDSALYLCASTTHNSGQYNEQFFGPGTRLTVL.

This clone was seen once. This CDR3 is missing its conserved last phenylalanine or tryptophan, likely due to a read error. The V gene is TRBV15, the J gene TRBJ1-1; D remains ambiguous. CDR1 and CDR2 from the germline V gene are LNHNV and YYDKDF (reference sequence). V shed 1 base and J shed 10 bases, with 13 bases lying between them. This CDR3 spans 13 amino acids. CDR3 DNA sequence: TGTGCCACCAGCAGAGTAGGCCCCCTTGGAGCTTTCCTT. Protein: CATSRVGPLGAFL.

For the CDR3, the DNA is TGTGCCAGCAGCCCGCCCCCTGCAGGCCCGTATCAGCCCCAGCATTTT. It yields the protein CASSPPPAGPYQPQHF. This chain uses TRBV7-3 with TRBJ1-5; D gene unclear. The CDR3 loop spans 16 amino acids. V lost 5 bases and J 5 bases, leaving 19 bases between the germline ends. In germline, CDR1 is SGHTA, CDR2 FQGTGA.

The chain uses TRBV14 and TRBJ2-6, with 9 bases aligning to TRBD1. CDR1 and CDR2 from the germline V gene are SGHDN and FVKESK. The trim removed 4 bases at V and 1 base at J, leaving 11 bases unmatched. This CDR3 has 19 amino acids. The CDR3, as DNA: TGTGCCAGCAGCCCCGGAACGGGACAGGGAGGTTCTGGGGCCAACGTCCTGACTTTC. It is translated as CASSPGTGQGGSGANVLTF.

The J gene is TRBJ2-3, the V gene TRBV5-1; 9 nucleotides match TRBD2. V lost 4 bases, J lost 0 bases, and 6 bases stayed unmatched. Per the germline V gene, CDR1 is SGHRS and CDR2 is YFSETQ. The CDR3 is 16 amino acids. The DNA for the CDR3 is TGCGCCAGCAGCCTCATAGCGGGAGCCAGCACAGATACGCAGTATTTT. Translation gives CASSLIAGASTDTQYF.

Here the CDR3 DNA reads TGTGCCAGCCTACTAGTCGCATACAATGAGCAGTTCTTC. Translating it yields CASLLVAYNEQFF. The rearrangement joins TRBV6-4 to TRBJ2-1; D is perhaps TRBD2 (5 bases). The CDR3 sequence is 13 residues long. The germline gives CDR1 MRHNA, CDR2 SNTAGT. The V gene lost 8 bases and the J gene lost 4 bases, with 12 bases spanning the gap.

The rearrangement joins TRBV28 to TRBJ2-7, with TRBD1 matching 8 bases. The junction had 6 bases not matched to a gene; V was cut back by 2 bases and J by 0 bases. The CDR3 covers 16 residues. Germline V CDR1 and CDR2: MDHEN, SYDVKM. The CDR3 sequence is CASSLADRAHSYEQYF. The CDR3 DNA follows: TGTGCCAGCAGTTTAGCGGACAGGGCCCACTCCTACGAGCAGTACTTC.

The rearrangement joins TRBV4-3 to TRBJ1-2; 7 bases line up with TRBD1. V shed 2 bases and J 8 bases; nucleotides not matched to a gene: 5. The CDR3 sequence is 13 residues long. Germline-derived CDR1 and CDR2 are LGHNA and YSLEER. As DNA, the CDR3 is TGCGCCAGCAGCCAACAGGGGGTAGGCGGCTACACCTTC. Translating gives CASSQQGVGGYTF.

The rearrangement joins TRBV7-9 to TRBJ2-5; 12 bases match TRBD2. The CDR3 spans 14 residues. Unmatched junction bases numbered 8, after V lost 11 bases and J lost 4 bases. Looked up from germline, CDR1 is SEHNR and CDR2 is FQNEAQ (reference sequence). This CDR3 is CAAATSGRGETQYF. DNA of the CDR3: TGTGCCGCGGCGACTAGCGGGAGAGGAGAGACCCAGTACTTC.

The genes are TRBV9 and TRBJ2-3, with 7 bases matching TRBD1. V shed 6 bases and J 3 bases; nucleotides not matched to a gene: 10. The CDR3 contains 15 residues. Germline V gives CDR1 SGDLS, CDR2 YYNGEE. CDR3 sequence: CASTSSGQHTDTQYF. The CDR3 coding sequence is TGTGCCAGCACCAGCTCGGGACAGCATACAGATACGCAGTATTTT. The whole variable domain, filled in from reference TRBV9 and TRBJ2-3, reads DSGVTQTPKHLITATGQRVTLRCSPRSGDLSVYWYQQSLDQGLQFLIQYYNGEERAKGNILERFSAQQFPDLHSELNLSSLELGDSALYFCASTSSGQHTDTQYFGPGTRLTVL.

This sequence joins TRBV5-4 and TRBJ2-1; 9 bases are shared with TRBD2. The germline V gene encodes CDR1 SGHNT and CDR2 YYREEE (reference sequence). CDR3 size: 15 residues. Trimming removed 1 base from V and 7 bases from J; junction bases left unmatched: 6. The CDR3 bases are TGTGCCAGCAGCTTGCTGGCTAGCGGGGTTAATGAGCAGTTCTTC. Encoded protein: CASSLLASGVNEQFF. Complete variable domain (other parts from reference TRBV5-4 and TRBJ2-1): ETGVTQSPTHLIKTRGQQVTLRCSSQSGHNTVSWYQQALGQGPQFIFQYYREEENGRGNFPPRFSGLQFPNYSSELNVNALELDDSALYLCASSLLASGVNEQFFGPGTRLTVL.

This sequence joins TRBV7-2 and TRBJ1-2; D is possibly TRBD1 (6 bases). The germline CDR1 and CDR2 sequences are SGHTA and FQGNSA. Between the trimmed V and J ends, which lost 5 bases and 4 bases, there was a span of 14 bases. The CDR3 loop spans 14 amino acids. Here the CDR3 reads CASSPLGGPYGYTF. DNA of the CDR3: TGTGCCAGCAGCCCCCTCGGGGGGCCCTATGGCTACACCTTC.

The chain links TRBV11-3 to TRBJ2-1, with D possibly TRBD2 on 5 matching bases. Trimming took off 6 bases at V and 8 bases at J, with 17 bases between the two ends. The germline V gene encodes CDR1 SGHNT and CDR2 YENEEA. The CDR3 has 14 amino acids. The CDR3 sequence: CASSLDGIGDEQFF. Written as DNA, the CDR3 is TGTGCCAGCAGTCTTGACGGGATAGGCGATGAGCAGTTCTTC.

In its sample, this clone was seen once. The chain carries TRBV4-2 and TRBJ1-1; tentative D call: TRBD1 (6 bases). The CDR3 covers 17 residues. V was trimmed by 0 bases and J by 0 bases, leaving 14 bases between them. Germline lookup yields CDR1 LGHNA and CDR2 YNFKEQ. The CDR3 DNA reads as TGTGCCAGCAGCCAAGATTCAGGGACACCTATGAACACTGAAGCTTTCTTT. Translating it yields CASSQDSGTPMNTEAFF.

The rearrangement joins TRBV11-1 to TRBJ1-2; D is perhaps TRBD1 (5 bases). V gave up 4 bases and J gave up 6 bases, with 9 bases separating them. Germline V gene sequence: CDR1 SGHAT, CDR2 FQDESV (reference sequence). The CDR3 loop spans 12 amino acids. The CDR3 DNA reads TGTGCCAGCAGCTCTGGACAAAATGGCTACACCTTC. This sequence encodes CASSSGQNGYTF.

V usage is TRBV5-4 and J usage is TRBJ1-5, with 9 bases lining up with TRBD1. Germline CDR1 reads SGHNT; CDR2 reads YYREEE (reference sequence). This CDR3 region has 15 residues. With 4 bases clipped from V and 4 bases from J, the junction kept 6 bases outside the gene matches. For the CDR3, the DNA is TGTGCCAGCAGCCCTGACAGGGGGTCTAATCAGCCCCAGCATTTT. It translates to CASSPDRGSNQPQHF.

This clone was detected only a few times. This chain links TRBV7-9 with TRBJ2-4; 10 bases line up with TRBD1. With V trimmed by 4 bases and J by 6 bases, 0 bases remained unmatched. The V gene's germline CDR1 is SEHNR and CDR2 FQNEAQ (reference sequence). The CDR3 spans 13 residues. CDR3 DNA sequence: TGTGCCAGCAGCTGGGACAGGGGAAACATTCAGTACTTC. Protein product: CASSWDRGNIQYF.

The chain carries TRBV28 and TRBJ2-3; 12 bases are a match to TRBD2. Trimming cost V 6 bases and J 5 bases; bases outside gene matches: 6. Germline V gene data show CDR1 as MDHEN and CDR2 as SYDVKM. The CDR3 totals 15 residues. This chain's CDR3 is CASRSAGLAGDTQYF. As DNA, the CDR3 is TGTGCCAGCAGGTCGGCGGGACTAGCGGGAGATACGCAGTATTTT.

A few counts support this clone. This chain links TRBV7-2 with TRBJ2-3; 8 bases are a match to TRBD1. Germline-derived CDR1 and CDR2 are SGHTA and FQGNSA. The CDR3 loop spans 19 amino acids. J gave up 0 bases and V 7 bases, and 18 bases lay outside the gene matches. CDR3 nucleotide sequence: TGTGCCAGCAACCTAAGTCGGGACAGGAGGGTGTCTAGCACAGATACGCAGTATTTT. Its protein is CASNLSRDRRVSSTDTQYF.

The chain couples TRBV7-2 to TRBJ2-5; a weak D match, TRBD2 (7 bases). The CDR3 extends over 15 amino acids. Trimming took 2 bases from V and 4 from J, leaving 14 bases between them. Germline CDR1 reads SGHTA; CDR2 reads FQGNSA. The chain's CDR3 is CASSLILRGGETQYF. In nucleotides, the CDR3 is TGTGCCAGCAGCTTAATTCTGAGGGGGGGAGAGACCCAGTACTTC.

The chain uses TRBV10-3 and TRBJ2-7, with a tentative D call TRBD2 (5 bases). Germline V lookup: CDR1 ENHRY, CDR2 SYGVKD. The CDR3 runs 14 residues. V was shortened by 6 bases and J by 3 bases, with 15 bases between the two germline ends. The CDR3: CAIRAGGEGYEQYF. The CDR3 DNA is TGTGCCATCAGGGCCGGAGGAGAGGGCTACGAGCAGTACTTC.

The V call is TRBV9, the J call TRBJ1-1, with a weak D call TRBD1 (5 bases). V gave up 0 bases and J gave up 0 bases, with 9 bases separating them. The CDR3 has 15 amino acids. The germline CDR1 and CDR2 sequences are SGDLS and YYNGEE. The CDR3 coding sequence is TGTGCCAGCAGCGTAGTGGGGGGAATGAACACTGAAGCTTTCTTT. It encodes CASSVVGGMNTEAFF.

In DNA form, the CDR3 reads TGTGCCAGCAGCCTCAGGCTAGCGGGAGTTGGAGATACGCAGTATTTT. As protein: CASSLRLAGVGDTQYF. This sequence joins TRBV5-6 and TRBJ2-3; TRBD2 matches 10 bases. The CDR3 extends over 16 amino acids. J lost 5 bases, V lost 4 bases, and 10 bases had no gene match. Germline CDR1 SGHDT, CDR2 YYEEEE.

V gene TRBV5-8 combines with J gene TRBJ1-2, with a possible D match to TRBD1 (6 bases). The V gene lost 2 bases and the J gene lost 7 bases, with 9 bases spanning the gap. Germline V gene sequence: CDR1 SGHTS, CDR2 YDEGEE. The CDR3 length is 12 residues. CDR3 in amino acids: CASSFGRGGYTF. The CDR3 nucleotides read TGTGCCAGCAGCTTCGGCAGGGGTGGCTACACCTTC. The variable domain in full, completed from reference TRBV5-8 and TRBJ1-2, reads EAGVTQSPTHLIKTRGQQATLRCSPISGHTSVYWYQQALGLGLQFLLWYDEGEERNRGNFPPRFSGRQFPNYSSELNVNALELEDSALYLCASSFGRGGYTFGSGTRLTVV.

This clone was recorded a few times. The chain carries TRBV6-5 and TRBJ1-4, with D maybe TRBD1 (6 bases). Germline lookup yields CDR1 MNHEY and CDR2 SVGAGI. This CDR3 spans 15 amino acids. The V and J ends lost 4 bases and 5 bases respectively, with 14 bases between them. The CDR3, as DNA: TGTGCCAGCAGTTCCCTCAGGGGCCCGAATGAAAAACTGTTTTTT. Translation gives CASSSLRGPNEKLFF.

This clone was picked up a small number of times. This chain connects TRBV6-5 to TRBJ1-5, with D perhaps matching TRBD1 (5 bases). The CDR3 spans 13 residues. The germline CDR1 and CDR2 sequences are MNHEY and SVGAGI. V was clipped by 6 bases and J by 0 bases, with 6 bases between them. The CDR3 here is CASRTDSNQPQHF. CDR3 sequence (DNA): TGTGCCAGCAGGACAGATAGCAATCAGCCCCAGCATTTT.

CDR3: CASTARFSYNSPLHF. The CDR3, as DNA: TGTGCCAGTACCGCCAGGTTCTCCTATAATTCACCCCTCCACTTT. The chain employs TRBV19 and TRBJ1-6; D uncertain. The CDR3 runs to 15 residues. V lost 7 bases and J lost 0, with 10 bases in between. Germline V gene data show CDR1 as LNHDA and CDR2 as SQIVND (reference sequence).

The chain uses TRBV10-3 and TRBJ1-2; 10 positions match TRBD1. Germline assignment: CDR1 ENHRY and CDR2 SYGVKD. The trim removed 10 bases at V and 4 bases at J, leaving 9 bases unmatched. The CDR3 length is 14 residues. CDR3 sequence: CATVGTGVFYGYTF. The CDR3 DNA is TGTGCCACCGTCGGGACAGGGGTTTTCTATGGCTACACCTTC.